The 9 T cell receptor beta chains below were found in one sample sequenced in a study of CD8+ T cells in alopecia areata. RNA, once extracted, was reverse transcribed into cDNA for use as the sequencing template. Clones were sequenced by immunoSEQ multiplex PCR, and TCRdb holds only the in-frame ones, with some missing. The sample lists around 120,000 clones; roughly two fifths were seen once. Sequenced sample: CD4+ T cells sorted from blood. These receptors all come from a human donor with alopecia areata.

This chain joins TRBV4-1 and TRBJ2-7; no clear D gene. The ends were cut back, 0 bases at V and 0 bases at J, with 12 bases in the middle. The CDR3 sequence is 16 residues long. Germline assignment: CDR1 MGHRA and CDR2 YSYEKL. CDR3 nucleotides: TGCGCCAGCAGCCAAGAGTCCGTCATTAGCTCCTACGAGCAGTACTTC. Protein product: CASSQESVISSYEQYF.

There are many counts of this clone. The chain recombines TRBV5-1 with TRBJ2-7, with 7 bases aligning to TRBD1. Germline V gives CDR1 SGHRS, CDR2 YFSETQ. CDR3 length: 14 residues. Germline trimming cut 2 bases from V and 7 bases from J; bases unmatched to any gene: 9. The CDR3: CASSFQQGSGEQYF. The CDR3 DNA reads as TGCGCCAGCAGCTTCCAACAGGGGTCTGGGGAGCAGTACTTC.

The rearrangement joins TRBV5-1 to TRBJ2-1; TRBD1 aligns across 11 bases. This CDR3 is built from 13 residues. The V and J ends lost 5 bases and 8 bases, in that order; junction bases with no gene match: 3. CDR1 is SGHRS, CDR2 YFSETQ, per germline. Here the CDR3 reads CASRLGQGDEQFF. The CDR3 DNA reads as TGCGCCAGCAGACTGGGACAGGGGGATGAGCAGTTCTTC.

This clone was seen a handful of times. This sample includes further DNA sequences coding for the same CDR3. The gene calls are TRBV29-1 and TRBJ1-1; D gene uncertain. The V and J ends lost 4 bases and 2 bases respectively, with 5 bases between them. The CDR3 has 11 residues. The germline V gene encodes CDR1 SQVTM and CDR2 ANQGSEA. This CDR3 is CSVGQNTEAFF. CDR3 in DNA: TGCAGCGTTGGGCAAAACACTGAAGCTTTCTTT.

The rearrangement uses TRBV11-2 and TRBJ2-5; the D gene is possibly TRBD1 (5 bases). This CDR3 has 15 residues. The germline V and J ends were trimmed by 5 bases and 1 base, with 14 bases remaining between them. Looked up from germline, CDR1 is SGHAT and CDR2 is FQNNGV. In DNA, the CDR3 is TGTGCCAGCAGCCCCCAGGGCTTGGTCCAAGAGACCCAGTACTTC. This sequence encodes CASSPQGLVQETQYF.

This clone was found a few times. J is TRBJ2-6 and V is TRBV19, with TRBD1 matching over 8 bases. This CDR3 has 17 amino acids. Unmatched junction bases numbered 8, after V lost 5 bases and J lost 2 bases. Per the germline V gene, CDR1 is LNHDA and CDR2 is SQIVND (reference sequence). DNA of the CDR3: TGTGCCAGTAGTCCCGGGACAGGCCAGACTGGGGCCAACGTCCTGACTTTC. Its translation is CASSPGTGQTGANVLTF.

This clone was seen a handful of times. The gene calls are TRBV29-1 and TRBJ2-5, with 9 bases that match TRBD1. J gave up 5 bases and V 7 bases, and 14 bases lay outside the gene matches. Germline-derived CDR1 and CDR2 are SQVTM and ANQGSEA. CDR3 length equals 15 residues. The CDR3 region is CSAETDRGGRETQYF. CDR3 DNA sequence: TGCAGCGCTGAGACGGACAGGGGCGGTAGGGAGACCCAGTACTTC.

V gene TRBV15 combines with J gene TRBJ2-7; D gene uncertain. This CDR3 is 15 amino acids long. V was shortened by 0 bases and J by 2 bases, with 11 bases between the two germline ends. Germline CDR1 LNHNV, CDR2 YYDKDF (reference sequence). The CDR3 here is CATSRDLVTTYEQYF. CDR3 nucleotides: TGTGCCACCAGCAGAGACCTGGTCACAACCTACGAGCAGTACTTC.

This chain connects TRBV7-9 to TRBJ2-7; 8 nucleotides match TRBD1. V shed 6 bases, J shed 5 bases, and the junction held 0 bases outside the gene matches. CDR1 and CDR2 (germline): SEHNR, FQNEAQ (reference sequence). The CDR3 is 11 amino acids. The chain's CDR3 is CASRQGDEQYF. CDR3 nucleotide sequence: TGTGCCAGCAGACAGGGGGACGAGCAGTACTTC.